Below are 31 T cell receptor beta chains sequenced from a single sample in a study of blood T cell repertoires in COVID-19 (TCRdb year 2020). Library construction relied on the immunoSEQ multiplex PCR assay. What TCRdb holds here is the immuneACCESS table cut down to in-frame rearrangements. Part of the clones is not present; checked against another copy, under half of the missing clones reflect an unresolved V gene, and the others are unexplained. The sample contains roughly 260,000 clones, approximately 91% of them found a single time. The ten largest make up approximately 10% of the sample. Sequencing used peripheral blood. The receptor source for this set is a woman aged 25 to 39 with COVID-19, enrolled during active disease.

The chain joins TRBV27 to TRBJ2-7, with TRBD2 matching over 10 bases. CDR1 is MNHEY and CDR2 is SMNVEV in the germline V gene (reference sequence). The J segment lost 2 bases and the V segment lost 6 bases, leaving 7 bases of the junction unmatched. CDR3 size: 15 residues. CDR3 in DNA: TGTGCCAGCAGCACCCCTAGCGGGGGAACCTACGAGCAGTACTTC. Translated, it gives CASSTPSGGTYEQYF.

The CDR3 sequence: CASSLGGGLNNEQFF. The CDR3 bases are TGTGCCAGCAGCTTGGGAGGCGGACTCAACAATGAGCAGTTCTTC. The chain carries TRBV5-4 and TRBJ2-1; TRBD2 might be the D (5 bases). Deletions cut 0 bases from V and 5 bases from J, with 12 bases between. The CDR3 runs 15 residues. CDR1 is SGHNT, CDR2 YYREEE, per germline (reference sequence).

The V call is TRBV29-1, the J call TRBJ1-1; the D gene is possibly TRBD1 (5 bases). The germline gives CDR1 SQVTM, CDR2 ANQGSEA. CDR3 length equals 15 residues. V shed 4 bases and J shed 6 bases, with 21 bases lying between them. The CDR3: CSVVGWGGRFAEAFF. The CDR3 DNA is TGCAGCGTTGTAGGCTGGGGGGGGAGATTCGCTGAAGCTTTCTTT.

The chain has TRBV6-1 and TRBJ1-4; TRBD1 aligns across 10 bases. The CDR3 is made up of 16 amino acids. J lost 6 bases, V lost 1 base, and 5 bases had no gene match. CDR1 is MNHNS and CDR2 is SASEGT in the germline V gene. The CDR3 DNA follows: TGTGCCAGCAGTGAAGGGCCGGGACAGGGGTATGAAAAACTGTTTTTT. It is translated as CASSEGPGQGYEKLFF.

The rearrangement uses TRBV27 and TRBJ2-5; the match to TRBD1 covers 7 bases. In germline, CDR1 is MNHEY, CDR2 SMNVEV (reference sequence). V was clipped by 4 bases and J by 6 bases; unmatched bases: 8. The CDR3 extends over 14 amino acids. The CDR3 here is CASSSAGTAKTQYF. The DNA of the CDR3 is TGTGCCAGCAGTTCGGCCGGGACAGCGAAGACCCAGTACTTC.

The chain employs TRBV6-5 and TRBJ1-1, with D possibly TRBD1 on 6 matching bases. The germline V gene has CDR1 MNHEY and CDR2 SVGAGI. Trimming shortened V by 3 bases and J by 5 bases, and 13 bases separated the two germline ends. This CDR3 has 14 amino acids. The CDR3 region has the DNA TGTGCCAGCAGTTATAGGGGCCAGGGGACTGAAGCTTTCTTT. Protein product: CASSYRGQGTEAFF.

The gene calls are TRBV7-2 and TRBJ2-3, with 12 bases that match TRBD2. Germline V lookup: CDR1 SGHTA, CDR2 FQGNSA. Trimming took 3 bases from V and 7 from J; bases not matched to a gene: 8. This CDR3 comprises 16 residues. CDR3 nucleotide sequence: TGTGCCAGCAGCTTTAACAGACTAGCGGGAGCAAATACGCAGTATTTT. Its protein product is CASSFNRLAGANTQYF.

The chain employs TRBV5-1 and TRBJ2-2; 7 positions match TRBD2. This CDR3 comprises 15 residues. From germline, CDR1 is SGHRS and CDR2 YFSETQ. J gave up 6 bases and V 2 bases, and 7 bases lay outside the gene matches. The CDR3 DNA is TGCGCCAGCAGCTTCGGGCGGGGGAGCGCCGGGGAGCTGTTTTTT. It encodes CASSFGRGSAGELFF.

V gene TRBV5-1 combines with J gene TRBJ1-5; D not certain. Deletions cut 0 bases from V and 6 bases from J, with 13 bases between. CDR3 length: 15 amino acids. Germline-derived CDR1 and CDR2 are SGHRS and YFSETQ. The CDR3 sequence is CASSLDEGGSQPQHF. CDR3 coding DNA: TGCGCCAGCAGCTTGGATGAGGGTGGATCTCAGCCCCAGCATTTT. The whole variable domain, filled in from reference TRBV5-1 and TRBJ1-5, reads KAGVTQTPRYLIKTRGQQVTLSCSPISGHRSVSWYQQTPGQGLQFLFEYFSETQRNKGNFPGRFSGRQFSNSRSEMNVSTLELGDSALYLCASSLDEGGSQPQHFGDGTRLSIL.

This clone showed up just once. The chain joins TRBV6-6 to TRBJ2-1; TRBD2 might be the D (6 bases). From germline, CDR1 is MNHNY and CDR2 SVGAGI (reference sequence). The CDR3 covers 16 residues. Deletions cut 4 bases from V and 0 bases from J, with 13 bases between. CDR3 DNA: TGTGCCAGCAGTTCGATTAGCGGAGCCTCCTACAATGAGCAGTTCTTC. Amino acids: CASSSISGASYNEQFF.

The chain uses TRBV5-1 and TRBJ2-2, with D possibly matching TRBD2 (6 bases). The CDR3 spans 15 residues. The V gene's germline CDR1 is SGHRS and CDR2 YFSETQ. Trimming stripped 7 bases from V and 4 bases from J, with 17 bases between. The CDR3 DNA reads TGCGCCAGCCAAATCCCGGGAGTAGGCACCGGGGAGCTGTTTTTT. This sequence encodes CASQIPGVGTGELFF.

The chain joins TRBV24-1 to TRBJ1-2; the match to TRBD1 covers 7 bases. Germline CDR1 is KGHDR and CDR2 is SFDVKD. V was clipped by 4 bases and J by 8 bases; unmatched bases: 6. This CDR3 comprises 13 residues. The CDR3 DNA reads TGTGCCACCAGTGAGACAGGGAACGACGGCTACACCTTC. Protein: CATSETGNDGYTF.

V is TRBV23-1 and J is TRBJ2-7, with D tentatively TRBD1 (6 bases). TRBV23-1 belongs to the ORF category, with a function that is uncertain. The ends were cut back, 3 bases at V and 1 base at J, with 16 bases in the middle. The CDR3 covers 16 residues. CDR3 amino acids: CASSQPHCQGSYEQYF. CDR3 bases: TGCGCCAGCAGTCAGCCTCACTGTCAGGGGTCCTACGAGCAGTACTTC.

The genes are TRBV30 and TRBJ2-2; D might be TRBD2 (6 bases). The CDR3 extends over 13 amino acids. Germline V gene lookup returns CDR1 GTSNPN and CDR2 SVGIG (reference sequence). CDR3 in amino acids: CAWGRQYTGELFF. CDR3 sequence (DNA): TGTGCTTGGGGGAGGCAGTACACCGGGGAGCTGTTTTTT.

The CDR3 loop is CAWGPGTVSYEQYF. The CDR3 coding sequence is TGTGCCTGGGGTCCCGGGACAGTCTCCTACGAGCAGTACTTC. This chain uses TRBV30 with TRBJ2-7; 7 nucleotides align to TRBD1. The V segment lost 5 bases and the J segment 0 bases; nucleotides outside the gene matches: 7. This CDR3 has 14 residues. From germline, CDR1 is GTSNPN and CDR2 SVGIG (reference sequence).

J is TRBJ1-2 and V is TRBV7-6; D perhaps matches TRBD1 (5 bases). This CDR3 has 14 amino acids. Germline V gives CDR1 SGHVS, CDR2 FNYEAQ. V was clipped by 5 bases and J by 4 bases, with 14 bases between them. The CDR3 DNA is TGTGCCAGCAGCCCCCCCGGGGGGGGCTATGGCTACACCTTC. Translated, it gives CASSPPGGGYGYTF.

The chain carries TRBV19 and TRBJ1-1; perhaps TRBD1 as D (5 bases). This CDR3 comprises 16 residues. Germline CDR1 LNHDA, CDR2 SQIVND (reference sequence). V lost 2 bases to trimming and J lost 11 bases, with 24 bases between them. CDR3 nucleotides: TGTGCCAGTAGTATAAGGGGCCCCGGCGGTCCCGGTTGGGCTTTCTTT. This translates into CASSIRGPGGPGWAFF.

The chain recombines TRBV9 with TRBJ2-5; the D gene is possibly TRBD2 (6 bases). This CDR3 is built from 14 residues. Trimming removed 0 bases at V and 7 bases at J, with 13 bases between. Germline loops: CDR1 SGDLS, CDR2 YYNGEE. In nucleotides, the CDR3 is TGTGCCAGCAGCGTAGTTAGCGAGGAGGGGACCCAGTACTTC. It translates to CASSVVSEEGTQYF.

The J gene is TRBJ2-1, the V gene TRBV10-1; D is possibly TRBD1 (5 bases). CDR1 and CDR2 from the germline V gene are WNHNN and SYGVQD (reference sequence). The V end lost 2 bases, the J end lost 8 bases, and 10 bases lay between the germline ends. CDR3 length equals 13 residues. This chain's CDR3 is CASSEQGRDEQFF. CDR3 coding DNA: TGCGCCAGCAGTGAGCAGGGCCGGGATGAGCAGTTCTTC.

The chain combines TRBV11-2 with TRBJ2-2; 7 bases map to TRBD1. CDR1 SGHAT and CDR2 FQNNGV come from the germline V gene. This CDR3 spans 16 amino acids. J was trimmed by 3 bases and V by 0 bases; bases with no gene match: 4. CDR3 loop: CASSLEGQWDTGELFF. The CDR3 coding sequence is TGTGCCAGCAGCTTAGAGGGACAGTGGGACACCGGGGAGCTGTTTTTT.

This clone was found once. V gene TRBV6-1 combines with J gene TRBJ1-6; D gene ambiguous. The CDR3 is made up of 15 amino acids. Germline V gene sequence: CDR1 MNHNS, CDR2 SASEGT. V lost 4 bases and J lost 1, with 8 bases in between. The CDR3 nucleotides are TGTGCCAGCAGTGTGTCCAGGTCCTATAATTCACCCCTCCACTTT. Its protein product is CASSVSRSYNSPLHF.

This chain links TRBV7-3 with TRBJ2-3, with 11 bases matching TRBD2. This CDR3 comprises 16 residues. In germline, CDR1 is SGHTA, CDR2 FQGTGA. CDR3 nucleotide sequence: TGTGGCAAAGCCCTAGCGGGAGGAGCTATAATTAATACGCAGTATTTT. Protein sequence: CGKALAGGAIINTQYF.

The chain has TRBV28 and TRBJ1-5; D is uncertain. The V end lost 1 base, the J end lost 4 bases, and 5 bases lay between the germline ends. Germline CDR1 is MDHEN and CDR2 is SYDVKM. The CDR3 covers 13 residues. DNA for the CDR3: TGTGCCAGCAGTTTATTCGGGAATCAGCCCCAGCATTTT. Protein product: CASSLFGNQPQHF.

The chain couples TRBV28 to TRBJ1-5; 9 bases are a match to TRBD1. V lost 4 bases to trimming and J lost 5 bases; unmatched junction nucleotides: 3. This CDR3 has 14 amino acids. Germline loops: CDR1 MDHEN, CDR2 SYDVKM. For the CDR3, the DNA is TGTGCCAGCAGTTCGGGACAGGGAGATCAGCCCCAGCATTTT. Its translation is CASSSGQGDQPQHF.

This chain uses TRBV7-3 with TRBJ1-5; D possibly corresponds to TRBD1 (5 bases). The CDR3 is 21 residues long. Germline loops: CDR1 SGHTA, CDR2 FQGTGA. V lost 5 bases and J 0 bases, leaving 29 bases between the germline ends. This chain's CDR3 is CASSTPTPGQGKWYSNQPQHF. CDR3 nucleotide sequence: TGTGCCAGCAGCACCCCCACCCCGGGCCAGGGTAAGTGGTATAGCAATCAGCCCCAGCATTTT.

The chain couples TRBV2 to TRBJ2-2; 15 bases align to TRBD2. Per germline, CDR1 SNHLY and CDR2 FYNNEI. The CDR3 has 15 amino acids. J lost 7 bases, V lost 6 bases, and 3 bases had no gene match. CDR3 region: CASRGTSGRIGELFF. The CDR3 nucleotides read TGTGCCAGCAGAGGGACTAGCGGGAGGATCGGGGAGCTGTTTTTT.

The V gene is TRBV28, the J gene TRBJ1-5; TRBD1 matches at 7 bases. The V and J ends lost 7 bases and 1 base, in that order; junction bases with no gene match: 7. The germline V gene encodes CDR1 MDHEN and CDR2 SYDVKM. This CDR3 is built from 15 residues. The CDR3 loop is CASKTAGGSNQPQHF. The CDR3 DNA follows: TGTGCCAGCAAGACGGCAGGGGGAAGCAATCAGCCCCAGCATTTT.

V is TRBV4-1 and J is TRBJ1-1, with no clear D. The CDR3 has 16 amino acids. CDR1 is MGHRA, CDR2 YSYEKL, per germline. V was clipped by 0 bases and J by 0 bases, with 11 bases between them. The CDR3 DNA reads TGCGCCAGCAGCCAAGAATCCGAGGGATTGAACACTGAAGCTTTCTTT. Amino acid sequence: CASSQESEGLNTEAFF.

The chain combines TRBV27 with TRBJ2-5; TRBD2 matches at 9 bases. Trimming at V came to 4 bases and at J to 5 bases, leaving 5 bases not matched to a gene. The germline gives CDR1 MNHEY, CDR2 SMNVEV (reference sequence). This CDR3 has 14 residues. The CDR3 region has the DNA TGTGCCAGCAGTTCGGGGACTAGCTGGGAGACCCAGTACTTC. Protein: CASSSGTSWETQYF.

Comment on this clone: The sample holds other DNA sequences that translate to the same CDR3. The chain carries TRBV3-1 (or the pseudogene TRBV3-2) and TRBJ2-7; D gene unclear. The V gene's germline CDR1 is LGHDT and CDR2 YNNKEL (reference sequence). This CDR3 is 14 amino acids long. V shed 0 bases and J shed 0 bases, with 6 bases lying between them. The CDR3 region has the DNA TGTGCCAGCAGCCAAGATCCCGTCTCCTACGAGCAGTACTTC. Encoded protein: CASSQDPVSYEQYF.

In its sample, this clone was seen once. The chain is built from TRBV27 and TRBJ2-7; perhaps TRBD1 as D (5 bases). Trimming pared 4 bases from V and 0 bases from J, leaving 10 bases between. The CDR3 covers 14 residues. Germline CDR1 reads MNHEY; CDR2 reads SMNVEV (reference sequence). The CDR3 here is CASSSPDSSYEQYF. The DNA for the CDR3 is TGTGCCAGCAGTTCCCCCGACAGCTCCTACGAGCAGTACTTC.